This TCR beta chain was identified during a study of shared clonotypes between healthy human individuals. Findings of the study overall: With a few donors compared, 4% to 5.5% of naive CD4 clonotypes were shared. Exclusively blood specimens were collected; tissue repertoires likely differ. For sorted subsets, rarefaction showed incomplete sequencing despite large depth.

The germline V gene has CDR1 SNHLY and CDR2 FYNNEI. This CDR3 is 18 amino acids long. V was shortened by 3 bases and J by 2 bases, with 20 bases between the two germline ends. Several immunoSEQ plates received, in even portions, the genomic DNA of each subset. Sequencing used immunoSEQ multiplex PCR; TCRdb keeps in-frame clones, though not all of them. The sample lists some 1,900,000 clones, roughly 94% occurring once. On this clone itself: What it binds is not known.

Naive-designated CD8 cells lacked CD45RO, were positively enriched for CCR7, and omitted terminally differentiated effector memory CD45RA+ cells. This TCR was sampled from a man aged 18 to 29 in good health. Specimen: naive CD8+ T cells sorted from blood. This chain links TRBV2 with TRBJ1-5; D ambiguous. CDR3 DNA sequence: TGTGCCAGCAGTGATACTTCCGGACGGACGCTCGGCAATCAGCCCCAGCATTTT. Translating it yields CASSDTSGRTLGNQPQHF. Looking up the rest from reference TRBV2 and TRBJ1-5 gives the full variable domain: EPEVTQTPSHQVTQMGQEVILRCVPISNHLYFYWYRQILGQKVEFLVSFYNNEISEKSEIFDDQFSVERPDGSNFTLKIRSTKLEDSAMYFCASSDTSGRTLGNQPQHFGDGTRLSIL.